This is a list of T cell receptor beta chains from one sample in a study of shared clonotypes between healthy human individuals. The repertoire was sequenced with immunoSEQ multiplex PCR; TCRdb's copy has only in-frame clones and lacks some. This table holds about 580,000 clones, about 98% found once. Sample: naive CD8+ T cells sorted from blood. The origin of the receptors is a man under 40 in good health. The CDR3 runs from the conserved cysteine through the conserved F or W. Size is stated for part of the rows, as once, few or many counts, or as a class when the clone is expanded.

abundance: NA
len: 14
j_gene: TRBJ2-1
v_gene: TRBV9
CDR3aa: CASSWEGGWDEQFF

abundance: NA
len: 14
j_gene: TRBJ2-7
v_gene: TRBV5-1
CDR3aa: CASSQGRTSYEQYF

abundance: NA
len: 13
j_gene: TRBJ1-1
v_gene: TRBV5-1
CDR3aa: CASSLYRNTEAFF

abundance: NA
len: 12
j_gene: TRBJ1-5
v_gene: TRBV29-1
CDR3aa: CSVEIAGEPQHF

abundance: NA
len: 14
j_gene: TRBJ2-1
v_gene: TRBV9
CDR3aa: CASSVAGGHNEQFF

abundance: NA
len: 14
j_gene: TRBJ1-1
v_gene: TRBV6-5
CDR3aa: CASSYGQGVSEAFF

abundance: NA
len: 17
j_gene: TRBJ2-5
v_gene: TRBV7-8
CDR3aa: CASSLVGTSGSLETQYF

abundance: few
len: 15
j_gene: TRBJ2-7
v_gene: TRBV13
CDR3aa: CASSLEGGRRYEQYF

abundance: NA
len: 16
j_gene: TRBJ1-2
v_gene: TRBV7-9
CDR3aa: CASSEGLQGQRYGYTF

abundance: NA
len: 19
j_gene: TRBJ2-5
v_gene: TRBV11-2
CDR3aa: CASSLAPDQGLGYQETQYF

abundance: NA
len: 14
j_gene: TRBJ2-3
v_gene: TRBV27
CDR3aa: CASSPGVAGDTQYF

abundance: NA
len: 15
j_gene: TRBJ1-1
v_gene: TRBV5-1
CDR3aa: CASSLDGGLNTEAFF

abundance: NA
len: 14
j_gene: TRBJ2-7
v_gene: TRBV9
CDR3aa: CASSVEESSYEQYF

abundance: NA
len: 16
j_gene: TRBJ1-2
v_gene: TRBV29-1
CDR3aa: CSVEAWDRANNYGYTF

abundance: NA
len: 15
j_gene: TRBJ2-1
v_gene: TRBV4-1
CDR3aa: CASSQVFYSYNEQFF

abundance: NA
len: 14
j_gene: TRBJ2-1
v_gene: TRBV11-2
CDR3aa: CASSQGGGAGEQFF

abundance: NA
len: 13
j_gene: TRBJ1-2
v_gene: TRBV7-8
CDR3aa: CASSDGTDYGYTF

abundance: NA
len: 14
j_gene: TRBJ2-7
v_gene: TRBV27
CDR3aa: CASSLQGASYEQYF

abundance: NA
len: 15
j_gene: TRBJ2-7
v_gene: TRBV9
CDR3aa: CASSGRDRDSYEQYF

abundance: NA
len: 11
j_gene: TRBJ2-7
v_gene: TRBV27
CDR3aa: CASSSSGEQYF

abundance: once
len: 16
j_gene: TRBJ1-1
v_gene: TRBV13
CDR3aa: CASSPRDRGLHTEAFF